What follows are 27 T cell receptor beta chains derived from one specimen sequenced in a study of blood T cell repertoires in COVID-19. Using immunoSEQ multiplex PCR, the repertoire was profiled, and TCRdb retains in-frame clones only, with some absent. The table records about 270,000 clones, roughly 90% of them present only once. The specimen was PBMCs or T cells enriched from blood (not recorded which). All receptors come from a woman between 50 and 59 years old who had recovered from COVID-19.

The chain uses TRBV20-1 and TRBJ1-1; no reliable D call. V lost 6 bases, J lost 3 bases, and 8 bases lay in between. From germline, CDR1 is DFQATT and CDR2 SNEGSKA (reference sequence). The CDR3 contains 11 residues. The CDR3 nucleotides are TGCAGTGCGCAAGGAGACACTGAAGCTTTCTTT. Translation: CSAQGDTEAFF.

J is TRBJ1-1 and V is TRBV7-9, with D possibly TRBD1 on 5 matching bases. CDR1 and CDR2 from the germline V gene are SEHNR and FQNEAQ (reference sequence). V gave up 7 bases and J gave up 0 bases, with 12 bases separating them. The length of the CDR3 is 14 residues. This CDR3 is CASNPGALNTEAFF. As DNA, the CDR3 is TGTGCCAGCAATCCTGGGGCATTGAACACTGAAGCTTTCTTT.

The V and J genes are TRBV28 and TRBJ2-1; TRBD1 aligns across 9 bases. The CDR3 length is 14 residues. V dropped 7 bases and J dropped 9; count of bases not matched to a gene: 10. Germline V gives CDR1 MDHEN, CDR2 SYDVKM. DNA for the CDR3: TGTGCCAGCACCCTGGGGACAGGGAGAGGTGAGCAGTTCTTC. Residues: CASTLGTGRGEQFF.

The CDR3 is CASSERERNQPQHF. DNA for the CDR3: TGTGCCAGCAGCGAGAGGGAACGCAATCAGCCCCAGCATTTT. The chain carries TRBV5-8 and TRBJ1-5, with D unclear. The V and J ends lost 4 bases and 2 bases respectively, with 10 bases between them. Germline V gene sequence: CDR1 SGHTS, CDR2 YDEGEE. The CDR3 is 14 amino acids.

Only one count was recorded for this clone. The chain combines TRBV6-5 with TRBJ1-2, with 12 bases that match TRBD1. With 0 bases clipped from V and 7 bases from J, the junction kept 3 bases outside the gene matches. This CDR3 region has 15 residues. Looked up from germline, CDR1 is MNHEY and CDR2 is SVGAGI. CDR3 loop: CASSYSRDRGLGYTF. The CDR3 DNA follows: TGTGCCAGCAGTTACTCGAGGGACAGGGGGCTTGGCTACACCTTC.

This clone was observed a handful of times. V is TRBV12-5 and J is TRBJ2-2; TRBD1 matches at 8 bases. Germline V lookup: CDR1 LGHNT, CDR2 FRNRAP. The V gene end was trimmed by 1 base and the J gene end by 5 bases; junction bases not matched to a gene: 3. The CDR3 runs 15 residues. Here the CDR3 reads CASGLGQGRTGELFF. CDR3 nucleotide sequence: TGTGCTAGTGGTTTGGGACAGGGGCGAACCGGGGAGCTGTTTTTT.

In this sample, this clone turned up once. The chain combines TRBV10-3 with TRBJ1-5; D gene unclear. Germline assignment: CDR1 ENHRY and CDR2 SYGVKD. The ends were cut back, 2 bases at V and 3 bases at J, with 5 bases in the middle. This CDR3 has 13 residues. CDR3 nucleotides: TGTGCCATCAGTGAGAACAACAATCAGCCCCAGCATTTT. It translates to CAISENNNQPQHF.

This clone was recorded a few times. The rearrangement links TRBV28 to TRBJ2-1, with 7 bases fitting TRBD2. Trimming removed 1 base from V and 8 bases from J; junction bases left unmatched: 14. The CDR3 is made up of 17 amino acids. CDR1 and CDR2 (germline): MDHEN, SYDVKM. The CDR3 DNA sequence: TGTGCCAGCAGTTTATTGTTTGGATCTAGGGGAGGGGATGAGCAGTTCTTC. Residues: CASSLLFGSRGGDEQFF.

The V and J genes are TRBV18 and TRBJ2-1; D possibly corresponds to TRBD2 (5 bases). This CDR3 is 15 amino acids long. CDR1 KGHSH and CDR2 LQKENI come from the germline V gene. Trimming removed 0 bases at V and 8 bases at J, with 14 bases between. CDR3 sequence: CASSPPRGSNDEQFF. In DNA, the CDR3 is TGTGCCAGCTCACCACCGCGAGGGAGTAACGATGAGCAGTTCTTC.

CDR3 DNA sequence: TGTGCCAGCAGGGAAGGAGGGCCTTCCCCTGAGCAGTTCTTC. Translated: CASREGGPSPEQFF. The chain recombines TRBV28 with TRBJ2-1, with TRBD2 as a possible D gene (6 bases). The V end lost 6 bases, the J end lost 9 bases, and 18 bases lay between the germline ends. There are 14 residues in the CDR3. Germline CDR1 MDHEN, CDR2 SYDVKM.

The chain is built from TRBV9 and TRBJ2-5; a possible D gene is TRBD1 (6 bases). Germline CDR1 and CDR2: SGDLS and YYNGEE. The V end was cut by 3 bases, the J end by 4 bases, with 10 bases between. There are 13 residues in the CDR3. CDR3 residues: CASSGGLGETQYF. In nucleotides, the CDR3 is TGTGCCAGCAGCGGGGGGCTGGGAGAGACCCAGTACTTC.

The rearrangement uses TRBV24-1 and TRBJ1-5; 10 bases map to TRBD1. From germline, CDR1 is KGHDR and CDR2 SFDVKD. The CDR3 consists of 16 residues. Trimming took 6 bases from V and 2 from J; bases not matched to a gene: 6. CDR3 in DNA: TGTGCCACCAGTATAGGGACAGGGGACGGCAATCAGCCCCAGCATTTT. Translated: CATSIGTGDGNQPQHF.

This chain joins TRBV24-1 and TRBJ2-2, with 8 bases matching TRBD2. The CDR3 totals 20 residues. V shed 1 base and J 0 bases; nucleotides not matched to a gene: 12. CDR1 KGHDR and CDR2 SFDVKD come from the germline V gene. CDR3 in DNA: TGTGCCACCAGTGATTTTGTCCTAGCGGGTGACAACGCGAACACCGGGGAGCTGTTTTTT. Its protein product is CATSDFVLAGDNANTGELFF.

This CDR3 is CASSFEPGLAGAGELFF. CDR3 DNA: TGTGCCAGCAGCTTTGAACCGGGACTAGCGGGAGCCGGGGAGCTGTTTTTT. The rearrangement links TRBV7-3 to TRBJ2-2; 14 bases fit TRBD2. The germline V gene has CDR1 SGHTA and CDR2 FQGTGA. Trimming took 3 bases from V and 6 from J; bases not matched to a gene: 6. The CDR3 has 17 amino acids.

The CDR3 bases are TGTGCCAGCAGCTCTCGAACAGGGGGCACAGATACGCAGTATTTT. This sequence encodes CASSSRTGGTDTQYF. The V gene is TRBV3-1 (or the pseudogene TRBV3-2), the J gene TRBJ2-3, with 7 bases matching TRBD1. The CDR3 loop spans 15 amino acids. The trim removed 5 bases at V and 1 base at J, leaving 6 bases unmatched. Germline V gene sequence: CDR1 LGHDT, CDR2 YNNKEL (reference sequence).

The rearrangement uses TRBV4-2 and TRBJ1-2, with D possibly TRBD1 on 5 matching bases. Deletions cut 2 bases from V and 2 bases from J, with 12 bases between. Germline V lookup: CDR1 LGHNA, CDR2 YNFKEQ. The CDR3 sequence is 15 residues long. For the CDR3, the DNA is TGTGCCAGCAGCCAAAGTGCCAGGGTAAACTATGGCTACACCTTC. Translating gives CASSQSARVNYGYTF.

The CDR3 protein is CASSELGQGNTEAFF. The DNA of the CDR3 is TGTGCCAGCAGTGAATTGGGACAGGGGAACACTGAAGCTTTCTTT. V and J are TRBV25-1 and TRBJ1-1, with 9 bases matching TRBD1. In germline, CDR1 is MGHDK, CDR2 SYGVNS. CDR3 size: 15 residues. Trimming removed 1 base from V and 1 base from J; junction bases left unmatched: 1.

The gene calls are TRBV28 and TRBJ1-6, with TRBD1 matching over 7 bases. After removal of 4 bases from V and 9 bases from J, the junction contained 9 bases not matched to a gene. The CDR3 sequence is 15 residues long. Germline CDR1 reads MDHEN; CDR2 reads SYDVKM. The CDR3 spells CASSSSTGSSSPLHF. The CDR3 region has the DNA TGTGCCAGCAGTTCCTCGACAGGGAGTAGTTCACCCCTCCACTTT.

The chain couples TRBV16 to TRBJ1-3; D is perhaps TRBD1 (6 bases). CDR1 is KGHSY, CDR2 FQNENV, per germline. The CDR3 extends over 15 amino acids. V was clipped by 3 bases and J by 2 bases, with 11 bases between them. CDR3: CASSQNRVAGNTIYF. Written as DNA, the CDR3 is TGTGCCAGCAGCCAGAACAGGGTGGCTGGAAACACCATATATTTT.

This chain connects TRBV28 to TRBJ2-4; 7 bases align to TRBD2. The CDR3 length is 19 residues. V was clipped by 1 base and J by 1 base; unmatched bases: 13. The germline V gene encodes CDR1 MDHEN and CDR2 SYDVKM. The DNA of the CDR3 is TGTGCCAGCAGTTTATTAGCTAGCGGACTCATGGTGGCCAAAAACATTCAGTACTTC. Encoded protein: CASSLLASGLMVAKNIQYF.

The chain has TRBV30 and TRBJ1-1, with 7 bases that match TRBD1. The J segment lost 3 bases and the V segment lost 3 bases, leaving 13 bases of the junction unmatched. This CDR3 spans 16 amino acids. CDR1 GTSNPN and CDR2 SVGIG come from the germline V gene (reference sequence). CDR3 protein: CAWSLEGAWRDTEAFF. Here the CDR3 DNA reads TGTGCCTGGAGCCTTGAGGGGGCTTGGAGGGACACTGAAGCTTTCTTT.

The chain has TRBV29-1 and TRBJ2-7; 8 bases map to TRBD2. The germline V gene encodes CDR1 SQVTM and CDR2 ANQGSEA. The CDR3 has 13 residues. The ends lost 6 bases at V and 5 bases at J; junction bases unmatched: 9. The CDR3 nucleotides are TGCAGCGTCCATGGGACTAGTCGTAACGAGCAGTACTTC. This codes for CSVHGTSRNEQYF.

The chain has TRBV18 and TRBJ2-1; 14 nucleotides line up with TRBD2. V was clipped by 0 bases and J by 5 bases; unmatched bases: 3. The germline V gene encodes CDR1 KGHSH and CDR2 LQKENI. The length of the CDR3 is 17 residues. CDR3 nucleotides: TGTGCCAGCTCACCACCGACGGGACTAGCGGGAGACAATGAGCAGTTCTTC. Amino acid sequence: CASSPPTGLAGDNEQFF.

This clone was picked up one time. The V call is TRBV28, the J call TRBJ2-2; D is undetermined. CDR3 size: 14 residues. Trimming took off 6 bases at V and 4 bases at J, with 12 bases between the two ends. Germline V lookup: CDR1 MDHEN, CDR2 SYDVKM. In DNA, the CDR3 is TGTGCCAGCAGCCCTACCCCCCTCACCGGGGAGCTGTTTTTT. Residues: CASSPTPLTGELFF.

The rearrangement joins TRBV19 to TRBJ1-1; D is unresolved. CDR3 length: 17 amino acids. V gave up 5 bases and J gave up 4 bases, with 23 bases separating them. CDR1 is LNHDA, CDR2 SQIVND, per germline (reference sequence). The CDR3 sequence: CASSSEARLFFGTEAFF. CDR3 DNA: TGTGCCAGTAGTTCCGAAGCTCGTCTATTCTTCGGCACTGAAGCTTTCTTT. The full variable domain, rest sourced from reference TRBV19 and TRBJ1-1, is DGGITQSPKYLFRKEGQNVTLSCEQNLNHDAMYWYRQDPGQGLRLIYYSQIVNDFQKGDIAEGYSVSREKKESFPLTVTSAQKNPTAFYLCASSSEARLFFGTEAFFGQGTRLTVV.

The rearrangement uses TRBV7-2 and TRBJ2-5; no clear D gene. Trimming shortened V by 1 base and J by 1 base, and 10 bases separated the two germline ends. Per the germline V gene, CDR1 is SGHTA and CDR2 is FQGNSA. The CDR3 length is 15 residues. As DNA, the CDR3 is TGTGCCAGCAGCTTAGTTTGGCTCGCCCAAGAGACCCAGTACTTC. Amino acids: CASSLVWLAQETQYF.

This clone came up a few times. The V call is TRBV6-1, the J call TRBJ2-4; D is unclear. The germline V gene has CDR1 MNHNS and CDR2 SASEGT. Trimming cost V 1 base and J 1 base, with 14 bases left between them. The CDR3 is 17 residues long. The CDR3 DNA follows: TGTGCCAGCAGTGAAGATGGCAGGATTGTGGCCAAAAACATTCAGTACTTC. Translating gives CASSEDGRIVAKNIQYF.